The following is a TCR beta chain sequence with its context. Its antigen target is currently unknown. Within one base of it there is no much larger clone, and no base qualities were kept. The data belong to a study of circulating and synovial CD4+ cells in juvenile arthritis (dated by TCRdb to the mid-2010s). For context, the study as a whole: Within each patient, the study compared the TCRbeta CDR3 repertoires of three groups: circulating HLA-DR+ CD4 T cells, bulk blood CD4 T cells, and synovial CD4 T cells. Repertoire sequencing was performed with the aim of confirming enrichment of synovial clonotypes in a circulating synovial-like CD4 T cell subset. Study-level results and caveats: Traditional Vbeta family usage analysis did not detect the difference between circulating pathogenic-like lymphocytes and bulk blood T cells. Synovial and circulating pathogenic-like lymphocyte repertoires were less diverse than bulk blood CD4 repertoires, and some CPL samples were as oligoclonal as synovium. Overlap with synovium increased with sequencing depth, so measured shared-clonotype fractions likely underestimated the full repertoire overlap. CPL and bulk blood CD4 samples differed in T cell genome counts by at least an order of magnitude, so sample-size effects were addressed. Circulating pathogenic-like lymphocytes were found to cluster with synovial T cells, and a substantially higher fraction of CDR3 sequences was shared with synovium by circulating pathogenic-like lymphocytes than by bulk blood.

The sequenced samples were obtained from patients with active juvenile idiopathic arthritis. Sorting was carried out immediately after cells were thawed, and dead cells were excluded with Live/Dead Fixable Near-IR Stain. Library method: the immunoSEQ multiplex PCR assay. An external provider performed TCRbeta CDR3 sequencing as a commercial service. Turning to the authors' computational methods: Productive nucleotide sequences and amino acid sequences obtained through in silico translation were used in the analyses. Diversity was measured as Renyi entropy over a range of alpha values, and the median of 200 repeated subsamples was taken to equalise sample size. Pairwise repertoire distance was calculated as one minus the Chao-modified Jaccard index to correct for under-sampling and was used for clustering. Frequency-weighted overlap with synovial clonotypes was calculated over 200 sample sizes with 200 draws without replacement at each size, and the overlap was reported at the size of the smaller sample. This is the immuneACCESS table as TCRdb keeps it, with only in-frame sequences that have V and J called. A part of the clones is gone; compared with another copy, unresolved V genes explain less than half, and the rest is unexplained. V and J calls plus clone size are reproduced from that table; the DNA served to infer D and trimming. Within this sample are 25,000 to 35,000 clones, with around 93% of them counted one time only. Of the sample, about 3.1% is held by the ten largest clones.

The sequenced sample was CD4+ T cells from blood. This receptor was taken from a human donor with juvenile idiopathic arthritis.

This receptor carries the CDR3 CASTLGGNTEAFF. The DNA sequence follows: TGTGCCAGCACCCTGGGGGGGAACACTGAAGCTTTCTTT. The chain couples TRBV7-3 to TRBJ1-1; TRBD1 is a weak D gene call, 5 bases matching. CDR1 and CDR2 are drawn from the germline V gene: SGHTA, FQGTGA. Including cysteine and phenylalanine, the CDR3 has 13 amino acids. Here the CDR3 DNA is all that survives: 39 bases in frame from base 1. At the junction V is shortened by 7 bases and J by 1 base, with 10 bases in between.